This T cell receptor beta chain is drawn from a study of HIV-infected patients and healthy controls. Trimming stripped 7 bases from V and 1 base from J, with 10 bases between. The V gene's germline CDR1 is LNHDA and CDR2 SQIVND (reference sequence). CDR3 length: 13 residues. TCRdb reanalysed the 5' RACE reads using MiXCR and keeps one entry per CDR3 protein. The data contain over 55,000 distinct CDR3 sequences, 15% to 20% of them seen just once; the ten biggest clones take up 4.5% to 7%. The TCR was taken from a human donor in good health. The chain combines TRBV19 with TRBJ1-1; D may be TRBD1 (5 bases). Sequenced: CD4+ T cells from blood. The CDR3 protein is CASTGTSNTEAFF. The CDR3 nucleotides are TGTGCCAGTACCGGGACGTCGAACACTGAAGCTTTCTTT.